These 10 T cell receptor beta chains came from one sample sequenced in a study of siplizumab effects on memory and regulatory T cells. The table came from immunoSEQ multiplex PCR; TCRdb's copy has only in-frame clones and leaves some out. The sample records 100,000 to 120,000 clones, around 90% being singletons. Input material: CD4+ T cells sorted from blood. The origin of the receptors is a human donor in good health.

This chain uses TRBV10-3 with TRBJ1-4; tentative D call: TRBD1 (6 bases). This CDR3 has 13 amino acids. V lost 4 bases and J lost 5, with 8 bases in between. Germline-derived CDR1 and CDR2 are ENHRY and SYGVKD. CDR3 amino acids: CAISGTENEKLFF. CDR3 nucleotides: TGTGCCATCAGTGGGACAGAGAATGAAAAACTGTTTTTT.

The sample holds one count of this clone. This chain uses TRBV5-1 with TRBJ2-3; 8 nucleotides align to TRBD1. V was clipped by 2 bases and J by 5 bases; unmatched bases: 1. Germline lookup yields CDR1 SGHRS and CDR2 YFSETQ. The CDR3 spans 13 residues. CDR3 sequence (DNA): TGCGCCAGCAGCTTAACAGGGGGAGATACGCAGTATTTT. The encoded protein is CASSLTGGDTQYF.

The chain employs TRBV6-6 and TRBJ1-6; 9 nucleotides match TRBD1. V gave up 4 bases and J gave up 10 bases; unmatched junction bases: 8. The germline V gene encodes CDR1 MNHNY and CDR2 SVGAGI (reference sequence). This CDR3 is 15 amino acids long. CDR3 coding DNA: TGTGCCAGCAGTTCCGTGGGACAGGGCGCCTCACCCCTCCACTTT. Its translation is CASSSVGQGASPLHF.

The rearrangement links TRBV5-4 to TRBJ2-5; TRBD1 matches at 10 bases. This CDR3 comprises 14 residues. With V trimmed by 4 bases and J by 2 bases, 2 bases remained unmatched. Germline V gene sequence: CDR1 SGHNT, CDR2 YYREEE (reference sequence). For the CDR3, the DNA is TGTGCCAGCAGCAGGGACAGGGGACAAGAGACCCAGTACTTC. Its translation is CASSRDRGQETQYF.

The chain has TRBV27 and TRBJ2-7, with TRBD1 matching 8 bases. The CDR3 extends over 15 amino acids. Trimming at V came to 5 bases and at J to 2 bases, leaving 8 bases not matched to a gene. Germline V gives CDR1 MNHEY, CDR2 SMNVEV (reference sequence). CDR3 region: CASSSLPDRAYEQYF. CDR3 DNA sequence: TGTGCCAGCAGTAGCCTCCCGGACAGGGCCTACGAGCAGTACTTC.

J is TRBJ2-7 and V is TRBV13; D remains unclear. V dropped 6 bases and J dropped 3 bases, with 15 bases sitting between them. Germline CDR1 is PRHDT and CDR2 is FYEKMQ (reference sequence). The CDR3 runs to 14 residues. This CDR3 reads CASSPKHSVYEQYF. The CDR3 nucleotides are TGTGCCAGCAGTCCGAAACACTCGGTCTACGAGCAGTACTTC.

V is TRBV7-3 and J is TRBJ2-2; TRBD2 matches 12 bases. J was trimmed by 9 bases and V by 5 bases; bases with no gene match: 7. The CDR3 covers 15 residues. Germline V lookup: CDR1 SGHTA, CDR2 FQGTGA. The CDR3, as DNA: TGTGCCAGCAGCCTGACTAGCGGGAGCTCAAGGGAGCTGTTTTTT. This codes for CASSLTSGSSRELFF.

The chain has TRBV19 and TRBJ1-5; tentative D call: TRBD1 (5 bases). V gave up 3 bases and J gave up 6 bases, with 12 bases separating them. The CDR3 runs 14 residues. CDR1 LNHDA and CDR2 SQIVND come from the germline V gene (reference sequence). The CDR3 DNA sequence: TGTGCCAGTAGTATTGGGGGACGAGGTCAGCCCCAGCATTTT. Protein sequence: CASSIGGRGQPQHF. Full variable domain (remainder filled in from reference TRBV19 and TRBJ1-5): DGGITQSPKYLFRKEGQNVTLSCEQNLNHDAMYWYRQDPGQGLRLIYYSQIVNDFQKGDIAEGYSVSREKKESFPLTVTSAQKNPTAFYLCASSIGGRGQPQHFGDGTRLSIL.

V and J are TRBV28 and TRBJ2-7; no definite D call. CDR1 is MDHEN, CDR2 SYDVKM, per germline. The CDR3 is 14 amino acids. The V gene lost 2 bases and the J gene lost 3 bases, with 11 bases spanning the gap. The CDR3 here is CASSLSTISYEQYF. CDR3 coding DNA: TGTGCCAGCAGTTTAAGCACCATAAGCTACGAGCAGTACTTC.

This rearrangement joins TRBV14 to TRBJ2-7; D call uncertain. The CDR3 extends over 15 amino acids. V dropped 2 bases and J dropped 0 bases, with 11 bases sitting between them. CDR1 is SGHDN and CDR2 is FVKESK in the germline V gene. CDR3 sequence reads: CASSQPGSSSYEQYF. The CDR3 DNA sequence: TGTGCCAGCAGCCAACCGGGCTCTAGCTCCTACGAGCAGTACTTC.